This TCR beta chain appears in the sequencing data of a study of T-cell reconstitution after alpha-beta-depleted transplantation in children. Study-wide points: Newly generated T cells supplied most T-cell counts and diversity one year post-transplant. About two months after transplant, alpha-beta T cells reportedly came from several hundred expanded graft clones.

The CDR3 spans 17 residues. V trimming: 6 bases; J trimming: 2 bases; junction bases outside the gene matches: 11. Germline V gives CDR1 MNHEY, CDR2 SVGAGI. Unique molecular identifiers were incorporated when the TCRbeta library was constructed. TCRdb re-called the PCR reads through MiXCR, storing one row per CDR3 protein. The repertoire consists of some 450,000 distinct CDR3 sequences, with 43% occurring once and the leading ten covering around 29%. Of note for this clonotype: No antigen is known for it.

Sequences were derived from PBMCs, sampled before TCRalphabeta/CD19-depleted stem cell transplant. This chain joins TRBV6-5 and TRBJ1-2, with 11 bases lining up with TRBD1. This TCR derives from a girl under 10 years old with aplastic anemia, due to receive a stem cell transplant. CDR3 sequence: CASSPGTGGIGNYGYTF. The CDR3, as DNA: TGTGCCAGCAGCCCCGGGACAGGGGGGATCGGCAACTATGGCTACACCTTC.